The 3 T cell receptor beta chains presented below share a single source sample, sequenced in a study of control samples from healthy donors and cancer patients. Sequencing was performed with immunoSEQ multiplex PCR; in TCRdb, only in-frame clones are kept and a portion is missing. The sample comprises around 120,000 clones, roughly nine tenths of which are singletons, and less than 9.5% rests with the top ten. Sequenced sample: blood. These receptors all come from a woman in her late teens or twenties in good health.

This rearrangement joins TRBV10-3 to TRBJ1-2; no definite D call. The CDR3 runs to 14 residues. V was trimmed by 5 bases and J by 8 bases, leaving 18 bases between them. Looked up from germline, CDR1 is ENHRY and CDR2 is SYGVKD. The CDR3 nucleotides read TGTGCCATCAGTATCACCGGCACCCAAGACGGCTACACCTTC. Translated, it gives CAISITGTQDGYTF.

This clone was recorded once. The chain joins TRBV5-6 to TRBJ2-2; D gene uncertain. The V gene lost 2 bases and the J gene lost 0 bases, with 14 bases spanning the gap. The CDR3 is made up of 17 amino acids. Germline CDR1 reads SGHDT; CDR2 reads YYEEEE. CDR3 amino acids: CASSFYEGITNTGELFF. The DNA for the CDR3 is TGTGCCAGCAGCTTTTACGAAGGAATCACGAACACCGGGGAGCTGTTTTTT.

V usage is TRBV4-3 and J usage is TRBJ2-5; the D is unclear. Trimming stripped 1 base from V and 2 bases from J, with 11 bases between. Germline CDR1 LGHNA, CDR2 YSLEER. This CDR3 spans 15 amino acids. CDR3 DNA: TGCGCCAGCAGCCAAGCCGAGTGGACGCAAGAGACCCAGTACTTC. As protein: CASSQAEWTQETQYF.